The 27 T cell receptor beta chains reported below all come from one sample, sequenced in a study of CD4 T cells in relation to SARS-CoV-2 and coronaviruses. For these receptors, no antigen is known. The unexposed donors gave CD4+ T cells in about 2010-2018, prior to COVID-19. CD4+ T cells were isolated from the cells after about 11 days of culture. Produced via immunoSEQ multiplex PCR; TCRdb's table is partial and in-frame only. The repertoire holds around 23,000 clones, with about 81% as singletons. Material for sequencing was CD4+ T cells from PBMCs, cultured in vitro. Receptor source: a human donor in good health.

The chain carries TRBV24-1 and TRBJ1-5; TRBD1 might be the D (5 bases). The CDR3 is 14 residues long. The V gene's germline CDR1 is KGHDR and CDR2 SFDVKD. With 2 bases removed from V and 5 bases from J, the gap between germline ends came to 9 bases. The CDR3 coding sequence is TGTGCCACCAGTGATTACAGGAGTGATCAGCCCCAGCATTTT. Its protein product is CATSDYRSDQPQHF.

For this clone: The sample carries other DNA sequences with the same CDR3. This chain connects TRBV9 to TRBJ2-1; D not certain. CDR1 SGDLS and CDR2 YYNGEE come from the germline V gene. This CDR3 contains 12 residues. V gave up 0 bases and J gave up 4 bases, with 2 bases separating them. The CDR3 DNA sequence: TGTGCCAGCAGCGTAGGTTACAATGAGCAGTTCTTC. Translated: CASSVGYNEQFF.

The table lists this clone with a few counts. The chain has TRBV5-5 and TRBJ2-7; D is undetermined. Germline CDR1 SGHKS, CDR2 YYEKEE (reference sequence). Trimming took 1 base from V and 2 from J, leaving 13 bases between them. The CDR3 contains 15 residues. The CDR3 is CASSLTDILTYEQYF. The DNA for the CDR3 is TGTGCCAGCAGCTTGACAGACATTTTAACCTACGAGCAGTACTTC. Based on the CDR3 plus reference TRBV5-5 and TRBJ2-7, the full variable domain is DAGVTQSPTHLIKTRGQQVTLRCSPISGHKSVSWYQQVLGQGPQFIFQYYEKEERGRGNFPDRFSARQFPNYSSELNVNALLLGDSALYLCASSLTDILTYEQYFGPGTRLTVT.

This rearrangement joins TRBV3-1 (or the pseudogene TRBV3-2) to TRBJ2-5; no reliable D call. The CDR3 contains 12 residues. The V end was cut by 5 bases, the J end by 5 bases, with 9 bases between. Germline V lookup: CDR1 LGHDT, CDR2 YNNKEL (reference sequence). CDR3 nucleotide sequence: TGTGCCAGCAGCAACCGTGGGGAGACCCAGTACTTC. Translating gives CASSNRGETQYF.

The V gene is TRBV7-9, the J gene TRBJ1-3; D not resolved. Germline loops: CDR1 SEHNR, CDR2 FQNEAQ (reference sequence). V lost 0 bases to trimming and J lost 3 bases, with 15 bases between them. The CDR3 length is 17 residues. Here the CDR3 reads CASSLAAATASGNTIYF. DNA of the CDR3: TGTGCCAGCAGCTTAGCCGCAGCAACAGCGAGTGGAAACACCATATATTTT. Based on the CDR3 plus reference TRBV7-9 and TRBJ1-3, the full variable domain is DTGVSQNPRHKITKRGQNVTFRCDPISEHNRLYWYRQTLGQGPEFLTYFQNEAQLEKSRLLSDRFSAERPKGSFSTLEIQRTEQGDSAMYLCASSLAAATASGNTIYFGEGSWLTVV.

The chain combines TRBV3-1 (or the pseudogene TRBV3-2) with TRBJ2-7, with 9 bases that match TRBD1. V shed 0 bases and J 6 bases; nucleotides not matched to a gene: 9. Germline CDR1 and CDR2: LGHDT and YNNKEL (reference sequence). The CDR3 covers 16 residues. CDR3 residues: CASSQDLRDRVLEQYF. The CDR3 nucleotides are TGTGCCAGCAGCCAAGATTTACGGGACAGGGTCCTCGAGCAGTACTTC.

In this sample, this clone turned up once. V usage is TRBV27 and J usage is TRBJ2-1, with 10 bases lining up with TRBD2. The germline V gene has CDR1 MNHEY and CDR2 SMNVEV (reference sequence). The CDR3 has 17 amino acids. The trim removed 6 bases at V and 1 base at J, leaving 9 bases unmatched. DNA for the CDR3: TGTGCCAGCAGCCTCTCACCAGCGGGAGGGTCCTACAATGAGCAGTTCTTC. This encodes CASSLSPAGGSYNEQFF.

This sequence joins TRBV5-1 and TRBJ2-3; 16 bases align to TRBD2. The CDR3 consists of 18 residues. Germline CDR1 SGHRS, CDR2 YFSETQ. The V segment lost 4 bases and the J segment 3 bases; nucleotides outside the gene matches: 8. The CDR3 reads CASSMGLAGGPRTDTQYF. The CDR3 nucleotides are TGCGCCAGCAGCATGGGACTAGCGGGAGGGCCGAGGACAGATACGCAGTATTTT.

This chain connects TRBV6-5 to TRBJ1-1; no clear D gene. V was pared by 7 bases and J by 6 bases, with 18 bases between. Germline-derived CDR1 and CDR2 are MNHEY and SVGAGI. The CDR3 is 14 residues long. The CDR3: CASTLAAPGAEAFF. CDR3 bases: TGTGCCAGCACTCTTGCGGCCCCGGGCGCTGAAGCTTTCTTT.

V usage is TRBV29-1 and J usage is TRBJ1-2; a possible D gene is TRBD1 (5 bases). This CDR3 spans 16 amino acids. Looked up from germline, CDR1 is SQVTM and CDR2 is ANQGSEA. Trimming shortened V by 0 bases and J by 6 bases, and 20 bases separated the two germline ends. This CDR3 reads CSVEDWGREERNGYTF. The CDR3 DNA is TGCAGCGTTGAAGATTGGGGCAGGGAGGAAAGGAATGGCTACACCTTC.

The V call is TRBV29-1, the J call TRBJ1-1, with D hard to call. This CDR3 has 14 residues. Per germline, CDR1 SQVTM and CDR2 ANQGSEA. The CDR3, as DNA: TGCAGTGAGAATAAGGGCGCGATGAACACTGAAGCTTTCTTT. Residues: CSENKGAMNTEAFF.

Only one count was recorded for this clone. The J gene is TRBJ1-2, the V gene TRBV19; D not certain. The length of the CDR3 is 15 residues. V was trimmed by 5 bases and J by 8 bases, leaving 21 bases between them. Germline CDR1 reads LNHDA; CDR2 reads SQIVND (reference sequence). CDR3 amino acids: CASSRGGGARSGYTF. The CDR3 DNA is TGTGCCAGTAGTCGCGGCGGCGGAGCCCGTTCCGGCTACACCTTC.

This chain links TRBV28 with TRBJ1-5; D uncertain. The CDR3 runs 14 residues. V dropped 10 bases and J dropped 5 bases, with 18 bases sitting between them. In germline, CDR1 is MDHEN, CDR2 SYDVKM. The chain's CDR3 is CATSVQRGYQPQHF. CDR3 DNA sequence: TGTGCCACCTCCGTGCAACGGGGATATCAGCCCCAGCATTTT.

This clone appeared once. This rearrangement joins TRBV19 to TRBJ2-3, with D hard to call. The V end lost 3 bases, the J end lost 5 bases, and 12 bases lay between the germline ends. This CDR3 has 14 residues. CDR1 and CDR2 from the germline V gene are LNHDA and SQIVND (reference sequence). The CDR3 here is CASSISRPRDTQYF. CDR3 DNA: TGTGCCAGTAGTATTTCGAGGCCGAGAGATACGCAGTATTTT. Filled out from reference TRBV19 and TRBJ2-3, the complete variable domain reads DGGITQSPKYLFRKEGQNVTLSCEQNLNHDAMYWYRQDPGQGLRLIYYSQIVNDFQKGDIAEGYSVSREKKESFPLTVTSAQKNPTAFYLCASSISRPRDTQYFGPGTRLTVL.

Here the CDR3 reads CASSPPSDAGNTIYF. CDR3 bases: TGTGCCAGCTCACCACCGTCGGATGCTGGAAACACCATATATTTT. V usage is TRBV18 and J usage is TRBJ1-3; unclear D gene. Germline CDR1 and CDR2: KGHSH and LQKENI. The germline V and J ends were trimmed by 0 bases and 2 bases, with 8 bases remaining between them. This CDR3 comprises 15 residues.

Here the CDR3 reads CASRGGDYGYTF. The DNA of the CDR3 is TGTGCCAGCAGAGGGGGGGACTATGGCTACACCTTC. The chain has TRBV2 and TRBJ1-2, with D possibly matching TRBD1 (6 bases). Germline loops: CDR1 SNHLY, CDR2 FYNNEI. Deletions cut 6 bases from V and 3 bases from J, with 8 bases between. CDR3 size: 12 residues.

V is TRBV10-3 and J is TRBJ2-5, with D tentatively TRBD1 (6 bases). This CDR3 contains 16 residues. With 2 bases removed from V and 7 bases from J, the gap between germline ends came to 20 bases. In germline, CDR1 is ENHRY, CDR2 SYGVKD. This CDR3 is CAISETPTGQGGTQYF. DNA for the CDR3: TGTGCCATCAGTGAGACCCCGACGGGCCAAGGGGGGACCCAGTACTTC.

The chain joins TRBV2 to TRBJ1-5; TRBD1 aligns across 9 bases. Trimming removed 8 bases from V and 1 base from J; junction bases left unmatched: 6. This CDR3 is 15 amino acids long. The germline gives CDR1 SNHLY, CDR2 FYNNEI. The CDR3 loop is CASRTGVGSNQPQHF. The CDR3 region has the DNA TGTGCCAGCCGGACAGGGGTGGGCAGCAATCAGCCCCAGCATTTT.

The chain joins TRBV30 to TRBJ1-4, with a tentative D call TRBD1 (5 bases). Germline V gene data show CDR1 as GTSNPN and CDR2 as SVGIG (reference sequence). With 2 bases removed from V and 7 bases from J, the gap between germline ends came to 20 bases. The CDR3 is made up of 16 amino acids. As DNA, the CDR3 is TGTGCCTGGAGTTCCGGGACCGGGGCGCCCGGTGAAAAACTGTTTTTT. This encodes CAWSSGTGAPGEKLFF.

The V and J genes are TRBV6-5 and TRBJ1-5; 8 bases are a match to TRBD1. Germline CDR1 reads MNHEY; CDR2 reads SVGAGI. This CDR3 comprises 14 residues. After removal of 8 bases from V and 6 bases from J, the junction contained 9 bases not matched to a gene. CDR3 amino acids: CASGPQGARQPQHF. The CDR3 nucleotides read TGTGCCAGCGGACCCCAGGGGGCGCGTCAGCCCCAGCATTTT.

The chain carries TRBV5-1 and TRBJ2-1; 7 bases align to TRBD2. This CDR3 is 16 amino acids long. The germline gives CDR1 SGHRS, CDR2 YFSETQ. The trim removed 0 bases at V and 5 bases at J, leaving 8 bases unmatched. CDR3 in DNA: TGCGCCAGCAGCTTGGGTGTGGGAGGGCCCCACAATGAGCAGTTCTTC. Protein: CASSLGVGGPHNEQFF. Based on the CDR3 plus reference TRBV5-1 and TRBJ2-1, the full variable domain is KAGVTQTPRYLIKTRGQQVTLSCSPISGHRSVSWYQQTPGQGLQFLFEYFSETQRNKGNFPGRFSGRQFSNSRSEMNVSTLELGDSALYLCASSLGVGGPHNEQFFGPGTRLTVL.

The chain is built from TRBV4-1 and TRBJ1-6; no firm D call. The CDR3 length is 15 residues. Trimming shortened V by 1 base and J by 7 bases, and 11 bases separated the two germline ends. The germline V gene encodes CDR1 MGHRA and CDR2 YSYEKL. CDR3 amino acids: CASSQGVFGNSPLHF. The CDR3 nucleotides read TGCGCCAGCAGCCAAGGGGTTTTCGGCAATTCACCCCTCCACTTT.

The gene calls are TRBV2 and TRBJ2-5; 11 positions agree with TRBD1. The germline gives CDR1 SNHLY, CDR2 FYNNEI. This CDR3 is 15 amino acids long. Losses at the gene ends were 8 bases for V and 5 bases for J; bases not matched to a gene: 10. In nucleotides, the CDR3 is TGTGCCAGCGGACGGGACAGGGGGTCAGGGGAGACCCAGTACTTC. This translates into CASGRDRGSGETQYF.

Only a few counts were recorded for this clone. This chain joins TRBV24-1 and TRBJ1-5; D unresolved. Germline loops: CDR1 KGHDR, CDR2 SFDVKD. Trimming removed 5 bases from V and 2 bases from J, with 6 bases in between. The CDR3 consists of 13 residues. The CDR3 region has the DNA TGTGCCACCAGTGGGTGGGGCAATCAGCCCCAGCATTTT. Translated, it gives CATSGWGNQPQHF.

The rearrangement links TRBV20-1 to TRBJ2-3; D not resolved. V was cut by 5 bases and J by 2 bases, with 5 bases left in between. This CDR3 is built from 11 residues. From germline, CDR1 is DFQATT and CDR2 SNEGSKA (reference sequence). CDR3 bases: TGCAGTGCTCAAGCCACAGATACGCAGTATTTT. Residues: CSAQATDTQYF.

CDR3 amino acids: CSARESYEQYF. DNA for the CDR3: TGCAGTGCTAGAGAGAGCTACGAGCAGTACTTC. This chain uses TRBV20-1 with TRBJ2-7; D ambiguous. The germline V gene has CDR1 DFQATT and CDR2 SNEGSKA (reference sequence). V lost 0 bases and J 3 bases, leaving 3 bases between the germline ends. The CDR3 has 11 amino acids.

This clone was detected only a few times. V and J are TRBV4-1 and TRBJ1-1; D is ambiguous. The V end lost 1 base, the J end lost 12 bases, and 3 bases lay between the germline ends. Germline V lookup: CDR1 MGHRA, CDR2 YSYEKL. This CDR3 contains 9 residues. CDR3 protein: CASSQGTFF. CDR3 nucleotides: TGCGCCAGCAGCCAAGGAACTTTCTTT.